The entry below gives a single T cell receptor (beta chain) sequence along with its context. What this receptor recognizes is not known. Base qualities are missing; no much larger clone stands one base away. This entry comes from a study of CD8+CD57+ T cells in acquired aplastic anemia (dated by TCRdb to 2017 to 2018). With respect to the entire study: Extracted DNA from sorted CD4+ and CD8+ cells averaged around 3.4 ug, ranging from roughly 0.17 to 27.4 ug. Healthy donor samples averaged roughly 9.8 million reads for CD4+ and fewer than 12 million for CD8+ cells. What the authors observed across the whole study: CD8+ Simpson's diversity did not differ significantly between patients and healthy controls (P=0.060). Although roughly 29 CD8+ CDR3 sequences were shared by patients and controls, these sequences appeared highly expressed in patients and within the immunodominant clones of patients.

From cysteine to phenylalanine, the CDR3 is 16 amino acids long. Solely the CDR3 DNA is kept, with 48 bases framed from the first base. V trim: 10 bases; J trim: 5 bases; unmatched bases: 14. CDR1 and CDR2 are read off the germline V gene as ENHRY and SYGVKD. Genomic DNA served as template for TCR beta VDJ combination and CDR3 sequence profiling. TCR repertoire sequencing was run on an Illumina HiSeq 2000. In the source study's methods: Repertoires were assessed using TRBV/TRBJ rearrangement plots, CDR3 size and DJ length profiles, and Simpson's diversity index. The most abundant DNA sequence in the deep sequencing data was taken as the immunodominant clone. CDR3 amino acid sequences were checked for sharing across subjects and were also compared against the VDJdb database and published repertoires. TCRdb trimmed public reads at Q25 via fastp, called clones via MiXCR and kept in-frame beta chains. Each CDR3 protein gets just one entry, which takes the most common genes and DNA from the rows behind it. In this record, the V and J calls reflect TCRdb's handling and not the investigators' own analysis. The sample yields 200,000 to 250,000 distinct CDR3 sequences; 34% were counted once. The leading ten clones occupy around 1.1% of the sample.

TCR repertoires of sorted CD4+ and CD8+ blood T cells from severe aplastic anemia patients and healthy subjects were deep-sequenced in the study. Ficoll-Paque density gradient centrifugation was used to isolate peripheral blood mononuclear cells. Before DNA was extracted, CD4+ and CD8+ T cells were sorted using either FACS or magnetic beads. The sample consisted of sorted CD4+, CD8+, or CD8+CD57+ T cells (not recorded which) from PBMCs. The TCR was taken from a human donor in good health, serving as a control. This receptor chain uses TRBV10-3 and TRBJ1-5; 10 bases in the middle match TRBD1. The CDR3 reads CASSPGTGDYDQPQHF. At the DNA level, the sequence is TGTGCCAGCAGCCCCGGGACAGGGGATTACGATCAGCCCCAGCATTTT.